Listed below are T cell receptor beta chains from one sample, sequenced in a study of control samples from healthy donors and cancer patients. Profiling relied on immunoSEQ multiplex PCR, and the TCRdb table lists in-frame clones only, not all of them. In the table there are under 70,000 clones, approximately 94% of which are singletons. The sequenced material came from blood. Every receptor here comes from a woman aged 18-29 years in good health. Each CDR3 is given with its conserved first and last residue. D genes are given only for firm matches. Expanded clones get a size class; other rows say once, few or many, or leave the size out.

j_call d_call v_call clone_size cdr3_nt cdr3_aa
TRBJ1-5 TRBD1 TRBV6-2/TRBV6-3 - TGTGCCAGCAGTAGACAGGGCGATGGCAATCAGCCCCAGCATTTT CASSRQGDGNQPQHF
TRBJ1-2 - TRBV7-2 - TGTGCCAGCAGCTTAGAAGGTGGGACGGCTGCTGTCGGCTACACCTTC CASSLEGGTAAVGYTF
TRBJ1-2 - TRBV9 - TGTGCCAGCAGCGTACATCGGATAGGGAATGGCTACACCTTC CASSVHRIGNGYTF
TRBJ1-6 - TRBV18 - TGTGCCAGCAGTTCCTTCGGGGATTCACCCCTCCACTTT CASSSFGDSPLHF
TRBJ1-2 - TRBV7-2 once TGTGCCAGCAGCTTAGTTCCTGGGGAACCGCGTGGCTACACCTTC CASSLVPGEPRGYTF
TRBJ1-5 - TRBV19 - TGTGCCAGTAGTATAAAGGGGTCAGGGAATCAGCCCCAGCATTTT CASSIKGSGNQPQHF
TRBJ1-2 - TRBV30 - TGTGCCTGGAGTAGTAGGGTAGTTGGTGGCTACACCTTC CAWSSRVVGGYTF
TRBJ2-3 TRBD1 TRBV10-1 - TGCGCCAGCAGTGAGACCGGACAGGCAGATACGCAGTATTTT CASSETGQADTQYF
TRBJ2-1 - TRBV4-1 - TGCGCCAGCAGCCCACGGGGGAGCTCCTACAATGAGCAGTTCTTC CASSPRGSSYNEQFF
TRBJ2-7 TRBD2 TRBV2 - TGTGCCAGCAGAGGGACTAGCAGCTACGAGCAGTACTTC CASRGTSSYEQYF
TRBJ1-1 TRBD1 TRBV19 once TGTGCCATTCGACAGGGGGCCACTGAAGCTTTCTTT CAIRQGATEAFF
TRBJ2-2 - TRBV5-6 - TGTGCCAGCAGCTTGGTGTCGGGTTGGAGAACCGGGGAGCTGTTTTTT CASSLVSGWRTGELFF
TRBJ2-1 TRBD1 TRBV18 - TGTGCCAGCTCAAGTACAGGGGGCAATGAGCAGTTCTTC CASSSTGGNEQFF
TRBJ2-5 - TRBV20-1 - TGCAGTGCTGGCCAAGAGACCCAGTACTTC CSAGQETQYF
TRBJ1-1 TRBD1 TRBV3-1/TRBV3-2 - TGTGCCAGCAGCCAGGCCGGACAGGGAGAGACTGAAGCTTTCTTT CASSQAGQGETEAFF
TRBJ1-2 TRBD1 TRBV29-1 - TGCAGCGTTGGGGGACAGGGCGACGACTATGGCTACACCTTC CSVGGQGDDYGYTF
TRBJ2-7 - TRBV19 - TGTGCCAGTAGTTCGGGAAGATGGGAGCAGTACTTC CASSSGRWEQYF
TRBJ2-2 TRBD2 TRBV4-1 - TGCGCCAGCAGCCAACGGGAGGATATCGGGGAGCTGTTTTTT CASSQREDIGELFF
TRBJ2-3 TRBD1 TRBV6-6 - TGTGCCAGCATGTACGGGACAGGGTCCGCAGATACGCAGTATTTT CASMYGTGSADTQYF